The entry that follows covers one TCR beta chain sequence. The data derive from a study of blood T cell repertoires in COVID-19. Across the study: T cells, B-cell-depleted T cells, or PBMCs provided the cDNA or gDNA that served as material.

As originally analysed: The assay estimated nucleated cells by amplifying reference gene primers. Repertoires were generated with immunoSEQ multiplex PCR, while TCRdb's copy carries only in-frame clones and drops some. The D gene and trimming were derived from the DNA, and the V and J assignments and clone size from that table. Found here are about 220,000 clones, 88% of them singletons; the top ten hold about 15%. Those who participated ranged in age from roughly 18 to 95 years and resided in some 24 US areas. Researchers sorted participants into cohorts using their self-reported clinical history. Trimming took off 3 bases at V and 10 bases at J, with 24 bases between the two ends. Per the germline V gene, CDR1 is DFQATT and CDR2 is SNEGSKA (reference sequence). The CDR3 loop spans 15 amino acids.

Sample: PBMCs or T cells enriched from blood (not recorded which). The source is a woman aged 50 to 65 with acute COVID-19. The V call is TRBV20-1, the J call TRBJ1-1, with D possibly being TRBD1 (5 bases). The CDR3 loop is CSASPSSGGAIGAFF. The CDR3 region has the DNA TGCAGTGCTAGTCCATCGAGTGGAGGGGCAATTGGAGCTTTCTTT.